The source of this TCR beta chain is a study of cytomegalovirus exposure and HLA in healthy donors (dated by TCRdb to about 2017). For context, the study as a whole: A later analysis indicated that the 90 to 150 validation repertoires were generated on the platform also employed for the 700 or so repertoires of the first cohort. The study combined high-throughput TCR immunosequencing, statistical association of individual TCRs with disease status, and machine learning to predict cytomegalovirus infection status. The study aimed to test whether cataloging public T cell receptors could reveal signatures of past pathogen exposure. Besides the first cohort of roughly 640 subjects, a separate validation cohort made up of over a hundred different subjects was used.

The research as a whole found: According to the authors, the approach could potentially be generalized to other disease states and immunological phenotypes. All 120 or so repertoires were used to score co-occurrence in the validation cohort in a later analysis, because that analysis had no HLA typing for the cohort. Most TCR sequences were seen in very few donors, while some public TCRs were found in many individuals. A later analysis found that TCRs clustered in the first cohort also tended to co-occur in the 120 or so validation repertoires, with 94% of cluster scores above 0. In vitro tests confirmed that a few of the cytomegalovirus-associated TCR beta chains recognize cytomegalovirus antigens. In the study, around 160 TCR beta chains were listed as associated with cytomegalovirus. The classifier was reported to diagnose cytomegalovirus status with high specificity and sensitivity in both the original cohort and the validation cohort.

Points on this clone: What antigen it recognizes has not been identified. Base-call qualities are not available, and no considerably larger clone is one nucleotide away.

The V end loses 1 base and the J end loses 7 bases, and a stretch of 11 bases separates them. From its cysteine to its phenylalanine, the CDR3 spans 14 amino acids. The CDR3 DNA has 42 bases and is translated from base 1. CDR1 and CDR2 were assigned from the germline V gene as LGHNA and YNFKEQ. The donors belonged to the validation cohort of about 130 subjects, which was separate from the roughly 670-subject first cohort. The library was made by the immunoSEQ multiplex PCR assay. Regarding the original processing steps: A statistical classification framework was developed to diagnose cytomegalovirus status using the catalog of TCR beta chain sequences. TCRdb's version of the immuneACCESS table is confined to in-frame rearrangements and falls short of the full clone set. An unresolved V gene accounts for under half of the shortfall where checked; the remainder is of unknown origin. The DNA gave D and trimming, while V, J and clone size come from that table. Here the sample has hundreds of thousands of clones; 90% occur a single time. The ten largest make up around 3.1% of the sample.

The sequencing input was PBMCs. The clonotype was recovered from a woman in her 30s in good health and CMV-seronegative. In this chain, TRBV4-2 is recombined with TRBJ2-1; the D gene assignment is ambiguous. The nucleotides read TGTGCCAGCAGCCAAGTATTTTCGCGAAATGAGCAGTTCTTC. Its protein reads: CASSQVFSRNEQFF.